The 12 T cell receptor beta chains presented below share a single source sample, sequenced in a study of blood T cell repertoires in COVID-19. The table came from immunoSEQ multiplex PCR; TCRdb's copy has only in-frame clones and leaves some out. This table holds roughly 94,000 clones, around 80% found once. What was sequenced was peripheral blood. These TCRs come from a man aged 55-75 years with acute or convalescent COVID-19.

CDR3 DNA sequence: TGTGCCAGCAGCTTAGATATAGCGGGGGGGCAAAAGACCCAGTACTTC. Translation gives CASSLDIAGGQKTQYF. The chain is built from TRBV11-2 and TRBJ2-5; 11 positions agree with TRBD2. This CDR3 spans 16 amino acids. The germline CDR1 and CDR2 sequences are SGHAT and FQNNGV. The V gene end was trimmed by 0 bases and the J gene end by 6 bases; junction bases not matched to a gene: 6.

This chain uses TRBV19 with TRBJ2-6; tentatively, D is TRBD1 (6 bases). V was trimmed by 6 bases and J by 6 bases, leaving 27 bases between them. This CDR3 comprises 19 residues. From germline, CDR1 is LNHDA and CDR2 SQIVND (reference sequence). Here the CDR3 DNA reads TGTGCCAGTAGCCCACCAACCCCGAGACAGGCCCTGCAGGCCAACGTCCTGACTTTC. The encoded protein is CASSPPTPRQALQANVLTF.

The chain couples TRBV5-4 to TRBJ2-3, with D possibly being TRBD1 (6 bases). The germline CDR1 and CDR2 sequences are SGHNT and YYREEE (reference sequence). CDR3 length: 15 residues. The ends were cut back, 4 bases at V and 3 bases at J, with 15 bases in the middle. The CDR3 bases are TGTGCCAGCAGCCTTTACAGGGAAGGGACAGATACGCAGTATTTT. This encodes CASSLYREGTDTQYF.

The genes are TRBV9 and TRBJ2-1, with D tentatively TRBD2 (5 bases). The V gene lost 2 bases and the J gene lost 9 bases, with 18 bases spanning the gap. This CDR3 is built from 15 residues. Looked up from germline, CDR1 is SGDLS and CDR2 is YYNGEE. In DNA form, the CDR3 reads TGTGCCAGCAGCGTCGCCCGGGCTCGGGCGGGTGAGCAGTTCTTC. The encoded protein is CASSVARARAGEQFF. Full variable domain (outside the CDR3, taken from reference TRBV9 and TRBJ2-1): DSGVTQTPKHLITATGQRVTLRCSPRSGDLSVYWYQQSLDQGLQFLIQYYNGEERAKGNILERFSAQQFPDLHSELNLSSLELGDSALYFCASSVARARAGEQFFGPGTRLTVL.

CDR3 in amino acids: CASSQDGGIPSPLHF. The CDR3 nucleotides are TGCGCCAGCAGCCAAGATGGGGGCATTCCCTCACCCCTCCACTTT. The chain links TRBV4-1 to TRBJ1-6; D is perhaps TRBD1 (6 bases). The CDR3 loop spans 15 amino acids. Germline V gene lookup returns CDR1 MGHRA and CDR2 YSYEKL. Trimming left V 0 bases short and J 10 bases short, with 13 bases between.

The V gene is TRBV18, the J gene TRBJ1-1; 8 bases map to TRBD1. Germline V CDR1 and CDR2: KGHSH, LQKENI. There are 15 residues in the CDR3. Trimming at V came to 8 bases and at J to 3 bases, leaving 11 bases not matched to a gene. The CDR3 loop reads CASTTHTGGDTEAFF. CDR3 DNA sequence: TGTGCCAGCACGACGCATACAGGGGGAGACACTGAAGCTTTCTTT.

The chain carries TRBV7-9 and TRBJ2-5; D gene unclear. V lost 5 bases and J 2 bases, leaving 21 bases between the germline ends. In germline, CDR1 is SEHNR, CDR2 FQNEAQ (reference sequence). CDR3 length: 17 amino acids. The CDR3 here is CASSPRQLGWVQETQYF. The CDR3 nucleotides are TGTGCCAGCAGCCCGCGTCAGCTCGGGTGGGTACAAGAGACCCAGTACTTC. Full variable domain (outside the CDR3, taken from reference TRBV7-9 and TRBJ2-5): DTGVSQNPRHKITKRGQNVTFRCDPISEHNRLYWYRQTLGQGPEFLTYFQNEAQLEKSRLLSDRFSAERPKGSFSTLEIQRTEQGDSAMYLCASSPRQLGWVQETQYFGPGTRLLVL.

This clone was observed a handful of times. The rearrangement uses TRBV28 and TRBJ2-3, with D possibly TRBD2 on 7 matching bases. The CDR3 spans 15 residues. Germline assignment: CDR1 MDHEN and CDR2 SYDVKM. Trimming stripped 2 bases from V and 5 bases from J, with 14 bases between. CDR3 nucleotides: TGTGCCAGCAGTTTAGGGGGGGGCCGGGGAGATACGCAGTATTTT. Translating gives CASSLGGGRGDTQYF.

This clone appeared once. The germline gene is not matched at one end of the junction; a read error may be the cause. The chain combines TRBV6-5 with TRBJ2-7; 8 nucleotides line up with TRBD1. The CDR3 has 13 amino acids. The V gene's germline CDR1 is MNHEY and CDR2 SVGAGI. CDR3 DNA: TGTACCAGCAGGCAGGGGGCGCGCTACGAGCAGTACTTC. The encoded protein is CTSRQGARYEQYF.

The chain couples TRBV28 to TRBJ2-7, with 8 bases identical to TRBD2. The V segment lost 2 bases and the J segment 11 bases; nucleotides outside the gene matches: 11. Per the germline V gene, CDR1 is MDHEN and CDR2 is SYDVKM. The CDR3 sequence is 14 residues long. The CDR3 loop is CASSLGAKRGSEYF. CDR3 bases: TGTGCCAGCAGTTTAGGGGCTAAGCGGGGGAGCGAGTACTTC.

The chain recombines TRBV7-9 with TRBJ1-2; tentatively, D is TRBD1 (6 bases). Per germline, CDR1 SEHNR and CDR2 FQNEAQ (reference sequence). The CDR3 has 15 residues. With 1 base removed from V and 6 bases from J, the gap between germline ends came to 15 bases. The CDR3 here is CASSLVGTKSNGYTF. The DNA for the CDR3 is TGTGCCAGCAGCTTAGTAGGGACAAAATCGAATGGCTACACCTTC.

V usage is TRBV28 and J usage is TRBJ2-1; 10 nucleotides align to TRBD2. This CDR3 comprises 17 residues. Germline assignment: CDR1 MDHEN and CDR2 SYDVKM. The V and J ends lost 10 bases and 0 bases, in that order; junction bases with no gene match: 12. Written as DNA, the CDR3 is TGTGCCACCTTTACTAGCGGGGCACGTCGCTCCTACAATGAGCAGTTCTTC. Its protein product is CATFTSGARRSYNEQFF. Looking up the rest from reference TRBV28 and TRBJ2-1 gives the full variable domain: DVKVTQSSRYLVKRTGEKVFLECVQDMDHENMFWYRQDPGLGLRLIYFSYDVKMKEKGDIPEGYSVSREKKERFSLILESASTNQTSMYLCATFTSGARRSYNEQFFGPGTRLTVL.